This T cell receptor (beta chain) emerged from a study of T cells in Graves' hyperthyroidism and ophthalmopathy. Study-wide results and limits: Ophthalmopathy was separated from stable hyperthyroidism by a 13 V-J model.

Newly diagnosed hyperthyroidism patients aged 18 to 65 years had disease lasting under 2 months. Exclusion followed for patients with uncontrolled infection, other autoimmune disease, pregnancy or lactation. PBMCs came from more than 9.5 ml fresh peripheral blood. V lost 3 bases, J lost 6 bases, and 3 bases stayed unmatched. The CDR3 contains 14 residues. This clonotype was seen at least ten times. Its cognate antigen is unknown. TCR beta CDR3 sequences were amplified from RNA transcripts. Using the HTBI primer set, a first-round RT-PCR was run on the TCR CDR3. TCRdb analysed the multiplex PCR reads with MiXCR anew, one entry per CDR3 protein. The sample contains around 620,000 distinct CDR3 sequences, around 15% of which appear only once.

The TCR comes from a woman aged 25-40 years with Graves' hyperthyroidism. Input material: blood. The rearrangement joins TRBV12-3 or TRBV12-4 to TRBJ2-1; 9 bases are shared with TRBD2. CDR3 region: CASSLPSGINEQFF. In nucleotides, the CDR3 is TGTGCCAGCAGTTTGCCTAGCGGGATCAATGAGCAGTTCTTC.